Listed below are T cell receptor beta chains from one sample, sequenced in a study of shared clonotypes between healthy human individuals. Profiled with immunoSEQ multiplex PCR; TCRdb holds only in-frame clones, not every one. The sample yields around 1.4 million clones, just under 99% seen once. Sequenced sample: naive CD4+ T cells sorted from blood. These receptors came from a young man in good health. Both conserved end residues are part of each CDR3.

v_gene,len,CDR3aa
TRBV4-3,16,CASSYGVSGRAGEQYF
TRBV5-6,15,CASSAPGPDPYEQYF
TRBV6-1,14,CASSEGGRANVLTF
TRBV10-3,13,CAISEQQGNGYTF
TRBV9,16,CASVMSSRADNTEAFF
TRBV7-8,16,CASSSGLAGVPGEQYF
TRBV28,18,CASSLWAGLGYSNQPQHF
TRBV15,17,CATSRLGGQASNQPQHF
TRBV9,15,CASSRTLDSYNEQFF
TRBV7-9,13,CASSFGQHQPQHF
TRBV28,14,CASSSGGSTDTQYF
TRBV2,13,CASSEDLDRRQFF
TRBV27,11,CASSFSGELFF
TRBV5-6,15,CASSFRDREVYEQYF
TRBV28,12,CASSLTDGELFF
TRBV7-6,19,CASSLVRSGRAVTYNEQFF
TRBV28,11,CASRRRGEQYF
TRBV7-2,14,CASSSTSGSYEQYF
TRBV13,19,CASSLGRTRGPSNTGELFF
TRBV28,14,CASRRGLGTDTQYF
TRBV7-9,19,CASSPRQGARIVANEKLFF
TRBV9,17,CASSVEGPSGIGDTQYF
TRBV28,16,CASSPQDQVVKNIQYF
TRBV2,15,CASSITGGEAGELFF
TRBV7-2,13,CASSLQGNYGYTF
TRBV9,16,CASSVTQGASGNTIYF
TRBV5-1,18,CASSLTGLAGGPGYEQYF
TRBV25-1,14,CASTTNGGGRTQYF
TRBV5-1,15,CASSPGDREVNGYTF
TRBV5-4,15,CASIPSGRAVNEQFF
TRBV5-1,14,CASSFRLPPNEQFF
TRBV14,17,CASSPGAGVSSYNEQFF
TRBV28,12,CASISGNQPQHF
TRBV5-5,14,CASSLDLRANVLTF
TRBV28,19,CASSIGQGAWEANTGELFF
TRBV2,15,CASSGDRVGNQPQHF
TRBV7-3,16,CASHLLGREPPDTQYF
TRBV4-1,15,CASSRPFDRGDGYTF
TRBV21-1,14,CASCKGGTAYGYTF
TRBV9,17,CASSVSVADSAQETQYF
TRBV5-1,14,CASSLVPGSTEAFF
TRBV11-2,12,CASSSASYEQYF
TRBV11-3,15,CASSLVRGQTGELFF
TRBV5-1,14,CASSPGTGTDTQYF